The 3 T cell receptor beta chains below come from one sample, sequenced in a study of T cell responses to AZD1222 COVID-19 vaccine. Here immunoSEQ multiplex PCR was the method, and the copy in TCRdb shows in-frame clones only, minus some. The table shows about 130,000 clones, with about 90% occurring only once. Sequenced here: peripheral blood, sampled on day 0 of AZD1222 vaccination. The receptors come from an adult in good health.

The V gene is TRBV5-4, the J gene TRBJ1-2; D is unresolved. The V and J ends lost 0 bases and 1 base respectively, with 1 base between them. The germline gives CDR1 SGHNT, CDR2 YYREEE (reference sequence). This CDR3 is 12 amino acids long. The CDR3 nucleotides are TGTGCCAGCAGCTTGGATAACTATGGCTACACCTTC. Amino acids: CASSLDNYGYTF.

The chain combines TRBV14 with TRBJ1-1, with 7 bases matching TRBD1. CDR3 length equals 17 residues. Germline assignment: CDR1 SGHDN and CDR2 FVKESK. With 0 bases clipped from V and 6 bases from J, the junction kept 13 bases outside the gene matches. CDR3 sequence (DNA): TGTGCCAGCAGCCAAGATGGGTCTAGACAGGGAAGGGCTGAAGCTTTCTTT. Protein sequence: CASSQDGSRQGRAEAFF. Using reference TRBV14 and TRBJ1-1 for the parts outside the CDR3, the full variable domain is EAGVTQFPSHSVIEKGQTVTLRCDPISGHDNLYWYRRVMGKEIKFLLHFVKESKQDESGMPNNRFLAERTGGTYSTLKVQPAELEDSGVYFCASSQDGSRQGRAEAFFGQGTRLTVV.

The chain recombines TRBV10-3 with TRBJ2-7, with 11 bases matching TRBD2. The V gene's germline CDR1 is ENHRY and CDR2 SYGVKD. With 0 bases clipped from V and 0 bases from J, the junction kept 4 bases outside the gene matches. This CDR3 has 17 amino acids. CDR3 DNA: TGTGCCATCAGTGAGTCTCCGACTAGCGGGATCTCCTACGAGCAGTACTTC. Translated, it gives CAISESPTSGISYEQYF.